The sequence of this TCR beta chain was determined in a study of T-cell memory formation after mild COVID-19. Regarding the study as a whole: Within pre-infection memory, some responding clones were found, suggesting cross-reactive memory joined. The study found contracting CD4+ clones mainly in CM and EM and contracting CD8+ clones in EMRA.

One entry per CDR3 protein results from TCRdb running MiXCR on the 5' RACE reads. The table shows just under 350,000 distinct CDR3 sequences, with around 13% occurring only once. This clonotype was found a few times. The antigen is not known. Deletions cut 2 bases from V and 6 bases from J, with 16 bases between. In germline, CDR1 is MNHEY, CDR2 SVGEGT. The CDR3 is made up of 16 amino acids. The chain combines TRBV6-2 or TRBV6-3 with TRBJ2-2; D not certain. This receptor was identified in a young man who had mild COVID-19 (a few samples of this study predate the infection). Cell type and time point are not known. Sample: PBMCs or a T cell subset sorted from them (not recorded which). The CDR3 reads CASSYTLLGRPGELFF. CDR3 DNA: TGTGCCAGCAGTTACACCCTGCTAGGCAGACCCGGGGAGCTGTTTTTT.